The 17 T cell receptor beta chains listed next were all sequenced from one sample in a study of T cells in Graves' hyperthyroidism and ophthalmopathy. The source material, RNA transcripts, was used to amplify TCR beta CDR3 regions. The HTBI primer set served for first-round RT-PCR of the TCR CDR3. One entry per CDR3 protein results from TCRdb running MiXCR on the multiplex PCR reads. The top ten clones hold around 17% of a sample with about 480,000 distinct CDR3 sequences, approximately 15% of them seen once. What was sequenced was blood. Every receptor here comes from a woman aged 18-29 years with Graves' hyperthyroidism.

The V and J genes are TRBV15 and TRBJ1-3, with unresolved D. The CDR3 length is 16 residues. Germline-derived CDR1 and CDR2 are LNHNV and YYDKDF (reference sequence). The V end was cut by 5 bases, the J end by 0 bases, with 14 bases between. CDR3 DNA: TGTGCCACCAGCCCGCACCCGGTCAGCTCTGGAAACACCATATATTTT. Translating gives CATSPHPVSSGNTIYF.

The chain recombines TRBV29-1 with TRBJ1-1; no definite D call. V was trimmed by 8 bases and J by 1 base, leaving 14 bases between them. Germline V gene sequence: CDR1 SQVTM, CDR2 ANQGSEA. The CDR3 contains 13 residues. The CDR3 nucleotides are TGCAGCCTGGCGACTTCGGCGAACACTGAAGCTTTCTTT. It encodes CSLATSANTEAFF.

The chain links TRBV30 to TRBJ2-7; 12 positions agree with TRBD2. CDR1 and CDR2 (germline): GTSNPN, SVGIG (reference sequence). The junction had 3 bases not matched to a gene; V was cut back by 5 bases and J by 4 bases. CDR3 length: 13 amino acids. The CDR3 loop is CAWRLAGAYEQYV. CDR3 DNA sequence: TGTGCCTGGCGACTAGCGGGGGCTTACGAGCAGTACGTC.

This clonotype occurred a few times. The rearrangement uses TRBV2 and TRBJ1-5; perhaps TRBD1 as D (5 bases). The CDR3 is 16 amino acids. The V and J ends lost 6 bases and 0 bases respectively, with 15 bases between them. Germline V gene data show CDR1 as SNHLY and CDR2 as FYNNEI. This CDR3 reads CASRQEDTYSNQPQHF. Here the CDR3 DNA reads TGTGCCAGCAGGCAAGAGGACACGTATAGCAATCAGCCCCAGCATTTT.

The chain is built from TRBV10-3 and TRBJ2-7; 10 nucleotides align to TRBD2. CDR1 ENHRY and CDR2 SYGVKD come from the germline V gene. Losses at the gene ends were 6 bases for V and 0 bases for J; bases not matched to a gene: 5. The CDR3 sequence is 15 residues long. As DNA, the CDR3 is TGTGCCATCAGCAGGGCTAGCGGGAGCTCCTACGAGCAGTACTTC. Translation: CAISRASGSSYEQYF.

V gene TRBV29-1 combines with J gene TRBJ2-1; tentative D call: TRBD1 (7 bases). Trimming shortened V by 6 bases and J by 7 bases, and 25 bases separated the two germline ends. CDR3 length: 16 residues. The germline V gene encodes CDR1 SQVTM and CDR2 ANQGSEA. CDR3 amino acids: CSVEGAVHPPGNEQFF. The CDR3, as DNA: TGCAGCGTGGAGGGGGCAGTTCACCCTCCGGGTAATGAGCAGTTCTTC.

At least ten counts were recorded for this clonotype. V usage is TRBV12-3 or TRBV12-4 and J usage is TRBJ1-2; no firm D call. The CDR3 is 13 amino acids. V was trimmed by 6 bases and J by 5 bases, leaving 13 bases between them. This CDR3 is CASRTTRTYGYTF. The CDR3 nucleotides read TGTGCCAGCAGGACGACAAGGACGTATGGCTACACCTTC.

This clonotype has a count of ten or more. The chain couples TRBV6-2 or TRBV6-3 to TRBJ2-2; D remains unclear. Looked up from germline, CDR1 is MNHEY and CDR2 is SVGEGT. The CDR3 has 11 amino acids. V was pared by 9 bases and J by 3 bases, with 5 bases between. DNA of the CDR3: TGTGCCAGTAAGGACACCGGGGAGCTGTTTTTT. Its translation: CASKDTGELFF.

This clonotype was seen many times. V usage is TRBV6-1 and J usage is TRBJ2-7; 11 bases line up with TRBD1. The CDR3 is 14 residues long. Germline assignment: CDR1 MNHNS and CDR2 SASEGT. Trimming at V came to 3 bases and at J to 5 bases, leaving 3 bases not matched to a gene. The CDR3 sequence: CASSDRTGGDEQYV. CDR3 sequence (DNA): TGTGCCAGCAGTGACCGGACAGGGGGCGACGAGCAGTACGTC.

This clonotype was seen a single time. For the CDR3, the DNA is TGCGCCAGCAGCTTGGGAGTACAGGGCACCGGTCCACGGATGGCGCAGTACTTC. Protein: CASSLGVQGTGPRMAQYF. The chain recombines TRBV5-1 with TRBJ2-7; D possibly corresponds to TRBD1 (6 bases). CDR3 size: 18 residues. The germline CDR1 and CDR2 sequences are SGHRS and YFSETQ. Trimming removed 0 bases from V and 9 bases from J, with 28 bases in between.

A word on this clonotype: A much larger clone differs by one base, so this may be a read error. The rearrangement links TRBV3-1 to TRBJ1-2; D is unresolved. CDR3 size: 15 residues. The germline V and J ends were trimmed by 4 bases and 1 base, with 13 bases remaining between them. CDR1 and CDR2 (germline): LGHDT, YNNKEL (reference sequence). The CDR3 here is CASSPMAGSNYGYTF. In nucleotides, the CDR3 is TGTGCCAGCAGCCCCATGGCAGGCAGTAACTATGGCTACACCTTC.

This clonotype was seen repeatedly, ten times or more. The chain recombines TRBV11-2 with TRBJ1-1; D gene unclear. The CDR3 has 13 residues. The germline V gene has CDR1 SGHAT and CDR2 FQNNGV. The germline V and J ends were trimmed by 8 bases and 2 bases, with 12 bases remaining between them. The CDR3 nucleotides are TGTGCCAGCTACGGACTCTTAAACACTGAAGCTTTCTTT. Encoded protein: CASYGLLNTEAFF.

In this sample, this clonotype turned up a few times. The gene calls are TRBV9 and TRBJ2-2; possible D gene TRBD1, 6 bases. V was pared by 4 bases and J by 3 bases, with 19 bases between. The germline gives CDR1 SGDLS, CDR2 YYNGEE. CDR3 length: 17 amino acids. The CDR3 nucleotides read TGTGCCAGCAGCCCACCCAGGGGCGGGCGGGACACCGGGGAGCTGTTTTTT. This encodes CASSPPRGGRDTGELFF.

This clonotype was seen a few times. The genes are TRBV12-3 or TRBV12-4 and TRBJ2-1; a possible D gene is TRBD2 (6 bases). The CDR3 spans 15 residues. V dropped 6 bases and J dropped 2 bases, with 14 bases sitting between them. The CDR3 here is CASSPSRGAYNEQFF. CDR3 coding DNA: TGTGCCAGCAGCCCCTCCCGCGGGGCCTACAATGAGCAGTTCTTC.

The V call is TRBV5-6, the J call TRBJ2-7, with D maybe TRBD1 (5 bases). V gave up 2 bases and J gave up 7 bases, with 10 bases separating them. Germline V lookup: CDR1 SGHDT, CDR2 YYEEEE. The CDR3 extends over 12 amino acids. DNA for the CDR3: TGTGCCAGCAGCTTTGGGCCAGGGGAGCAGTACGTC. Translated, it gives CASSFGPGEQYV.

This clonotype has at least ten counts. The J gene is TRBJ2-3, the V gene TRBV7-9; unclear D gene. V dropped 4 bases and J dropped 2 bases, with 13 bases sitting between them. The CDR3 totals 15 residues. Germline V gene lookup returns CDR1 SEHNR and CDR2 FQNEAQ (reference sequence). CDR3 sequence: CASSSLDRNTDTQYF. CDR3 nucleotides: TGTGCCAGCAGCTCCCTTGACCGCAACACAGATACGCAGTATTTT.

The V gene is TRBV28, the J gene TRBJ2-2; 7 nucleotides agree with TRBD1. CDR3 length: 20 residues. With 1 base clipped from V and 3 bases from J, the junction kept 17 bases outside the gene matches. CDR1 and CDR2 from the germline V gene are MDHEN and SYDVKM. Here the CDR3 reads CASSLSGQVRTWDHTGELFF. As DNA, the CDR3 is TGTGCCAGCAGTTTATCCGGACAGGTCCGGACCTGGGACCACACCGGGGAGCTGTTTTTT.